What follows describes a single T cell receptor (beta chain). The data are from a study of T-cell memory formation after mild COVID-19. The CDR3 spans 15 residues. A single record per CDR3 protein comes from TCRdb applying MiXCR to the 5' RACE reads. The repertoire holds a few hundred thousand distinct CDR3 sequences, 14% seen once, with under 25% in the top ten. This clonotype was sampled from a man aged 18 to 29 who had mild COVID-19 (a few samples of this study predate the infection). Cell type and time point are not known. The V call is TRBV3-2, the J call TRBJ2-1; the table's D call TRBD2 went unverified against the DNA. TRBV3-2 counts as a pseudogene. Sequencing was performed on PBMCs or a T cell subset sorted from them (not recorded which). The CDR3: CASNPKRGGLHEQFF. Here the CDR3 DNA reads TGTGCCAGCAACCCGAAGCGGGGGGGCCTCCATGAGCAGTTCTTC.